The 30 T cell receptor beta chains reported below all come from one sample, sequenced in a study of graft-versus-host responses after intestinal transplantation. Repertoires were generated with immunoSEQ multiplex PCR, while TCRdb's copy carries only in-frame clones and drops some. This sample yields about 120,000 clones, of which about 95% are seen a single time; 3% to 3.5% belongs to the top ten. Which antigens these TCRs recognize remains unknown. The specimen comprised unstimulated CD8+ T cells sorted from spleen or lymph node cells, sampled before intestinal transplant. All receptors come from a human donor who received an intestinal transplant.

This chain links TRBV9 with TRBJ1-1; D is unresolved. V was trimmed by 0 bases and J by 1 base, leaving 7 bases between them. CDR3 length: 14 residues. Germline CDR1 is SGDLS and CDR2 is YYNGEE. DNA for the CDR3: TGTGCCAGCAGCGTAGGGTCGGGGAACACTGAAGCTTTCTTT. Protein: CASSVGSGNTEAFF. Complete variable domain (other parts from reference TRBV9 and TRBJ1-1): DSGVTQTPKHLITATGQRVTLRCSPRSGDLSVYWYQQSLDQGLQFLIQYYNGEERAKGNILERFSAQQFPDLHSELNLSSLELGDSALYFCASSVGSGNTEAFFGQGTRLTVV.

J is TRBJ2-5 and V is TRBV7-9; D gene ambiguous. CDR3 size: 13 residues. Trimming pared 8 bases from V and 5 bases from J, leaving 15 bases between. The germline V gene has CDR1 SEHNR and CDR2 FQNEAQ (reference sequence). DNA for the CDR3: TGTGCCAGCTCACGTGGGGTCGGGGAGACCCAGTACTTC. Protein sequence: CASSRGVGETQYF. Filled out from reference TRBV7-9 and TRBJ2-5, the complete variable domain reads DTGVSQNPRHKITKRGQNVTFRCDPISEHNRLYWYRQTLGQGPEFLTYFQNEAQLEKSRLLSDRFSAERPKGSFSTLEIQRTEQGDSAMYLCASSRGVGETQYFGPGTRLLVL.

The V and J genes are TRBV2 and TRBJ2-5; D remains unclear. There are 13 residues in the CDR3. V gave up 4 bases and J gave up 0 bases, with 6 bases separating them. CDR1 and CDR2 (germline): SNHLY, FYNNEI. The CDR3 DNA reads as TGTGCCAGCAGTGGCAGGAACCAAGAGACCCAGTACTTC. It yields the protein CASSGRNQETQYF.

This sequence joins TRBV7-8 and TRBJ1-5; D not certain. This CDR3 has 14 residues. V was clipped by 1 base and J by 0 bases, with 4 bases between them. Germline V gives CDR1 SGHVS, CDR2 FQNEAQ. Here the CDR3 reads CASSLGYSNQPQHF. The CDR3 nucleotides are TGTGCCAGCAGCTTAGGGTATAGCAATCAGCCCCAGCATTTT.

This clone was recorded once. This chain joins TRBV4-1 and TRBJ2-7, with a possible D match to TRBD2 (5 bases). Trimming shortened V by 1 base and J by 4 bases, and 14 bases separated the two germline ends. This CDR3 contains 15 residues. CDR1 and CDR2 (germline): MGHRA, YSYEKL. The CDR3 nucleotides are TGCGCCAGCAGCCAAGTTTCTAGTGGAGGTTACGAGCAGTACTTC. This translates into CASSQVSSGGYEQYF.

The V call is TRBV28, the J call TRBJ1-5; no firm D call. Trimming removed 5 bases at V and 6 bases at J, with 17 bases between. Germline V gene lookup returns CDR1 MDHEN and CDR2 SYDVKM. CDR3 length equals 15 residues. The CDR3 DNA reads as TGTGCCAGCAGTCTCGGGTTGGCGGGAGGTCAGCCCCAGCATTTT. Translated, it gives CASSLGLAGGQPQHF.

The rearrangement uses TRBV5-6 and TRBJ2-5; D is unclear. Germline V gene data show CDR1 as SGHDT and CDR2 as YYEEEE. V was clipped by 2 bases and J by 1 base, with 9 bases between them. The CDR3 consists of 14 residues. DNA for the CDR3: TGTGCCAGCAGCTTCCCAGGCGCCCAAGAGACCCAGTACTTC. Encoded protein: CASSFPGAQETQYF.

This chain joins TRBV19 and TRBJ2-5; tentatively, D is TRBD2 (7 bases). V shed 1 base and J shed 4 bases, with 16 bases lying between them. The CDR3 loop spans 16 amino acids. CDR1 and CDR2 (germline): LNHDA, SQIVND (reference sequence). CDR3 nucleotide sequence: TGTGCCAGTAGTATAGGGGGGGGCCTAGACCCAGAGACCCAGTACTTC. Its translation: CASSIGGGLDPETQYF.

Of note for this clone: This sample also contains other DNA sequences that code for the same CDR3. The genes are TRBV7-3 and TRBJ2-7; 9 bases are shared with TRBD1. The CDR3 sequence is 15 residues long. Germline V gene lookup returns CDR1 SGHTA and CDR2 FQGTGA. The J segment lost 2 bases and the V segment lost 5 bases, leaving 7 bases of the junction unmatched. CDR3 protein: CASSPGQGPAYEQYF. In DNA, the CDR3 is TGTGCCAGCAGCCCAGGACAGGGGCCGGCCTACGAGCAGTACTTC. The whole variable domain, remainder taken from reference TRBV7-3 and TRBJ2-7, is GAGVSQTPSNKVTEKGKYVELRCDPISGHTALYWYRQSLGQGPEFLIYFQGTGAADDSGLPNDRFFAVRPEGSVSTLKIQRTERGDSAVYLCASSPGQGPAYEQYFGPGTRLTVT.

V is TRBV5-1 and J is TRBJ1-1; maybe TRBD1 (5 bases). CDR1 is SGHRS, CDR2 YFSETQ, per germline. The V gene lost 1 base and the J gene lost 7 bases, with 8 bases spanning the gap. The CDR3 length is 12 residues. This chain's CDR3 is CASSLSGYEAFF. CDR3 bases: TGCGCCAGCAGCTTGTCAGGGTATGAAGCTTTCTTT.

The chain's CDR3 is CATSSPDSYEQYF. The CDR3 DNA reads as TGTGCCACCTCCAGCCCAGATTCTTACGAGCAGTACTTC. V and J are TRBV15 and TRBJ2-7; the D is unclear. CDR1 LNHNV and CDR2 YYDKDF come from the germline V gene (reference sequence). This CDR3 is built from 13 residues. Trimming stripped 8 bases from V and 4 bases from J, with 15 bases between.

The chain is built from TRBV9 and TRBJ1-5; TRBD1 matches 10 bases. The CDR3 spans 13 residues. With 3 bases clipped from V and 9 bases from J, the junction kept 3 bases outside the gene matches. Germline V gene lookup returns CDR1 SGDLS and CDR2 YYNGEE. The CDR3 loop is CASSGTGGTPQHF. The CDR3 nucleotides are TGTGCCAGCAGCGGGACAGGGGGGACGCCCCAGCATTTT.

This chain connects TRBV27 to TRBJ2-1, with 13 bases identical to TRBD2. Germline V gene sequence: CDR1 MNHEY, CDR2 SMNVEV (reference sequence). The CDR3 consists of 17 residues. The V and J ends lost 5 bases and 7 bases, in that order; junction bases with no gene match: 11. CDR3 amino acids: CASSPGRTSGSPNEQFF. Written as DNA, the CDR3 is TGTGCCAGCAGTCCAGGTAGGACTAGCGGGAGCCCTAATGAGCAGTTCTTC.

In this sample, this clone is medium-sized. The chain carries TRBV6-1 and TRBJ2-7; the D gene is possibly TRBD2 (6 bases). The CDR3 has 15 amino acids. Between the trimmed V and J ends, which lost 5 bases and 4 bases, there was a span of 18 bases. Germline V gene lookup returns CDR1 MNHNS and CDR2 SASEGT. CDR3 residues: CASSTNRERAYEQYF. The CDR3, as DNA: TGTGCCAGCAGTACAAACCGGGAGCGGGCTTACGAGCAGTACTTC.

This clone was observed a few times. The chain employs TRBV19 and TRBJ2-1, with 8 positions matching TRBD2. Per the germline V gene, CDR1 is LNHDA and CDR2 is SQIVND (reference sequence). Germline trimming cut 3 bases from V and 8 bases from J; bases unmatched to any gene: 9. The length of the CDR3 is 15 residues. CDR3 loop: CASSILAGLGYEQFF. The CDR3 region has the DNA TGTGCCAGTAGTATCCTAGCGGGCCTTGGGTATGAGCAGTTCTTC. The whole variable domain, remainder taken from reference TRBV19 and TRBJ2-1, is DGGITQSPKYLFRKEGQNVTLSCEQNLNHDAMYWYRQDPGQGLRLIYYSQIVNDFQKGDIAEGYSVSREKKESFPLTVTSAQKNPTAFYLCASSILAGLGYEQFFGPGTRLTVL.

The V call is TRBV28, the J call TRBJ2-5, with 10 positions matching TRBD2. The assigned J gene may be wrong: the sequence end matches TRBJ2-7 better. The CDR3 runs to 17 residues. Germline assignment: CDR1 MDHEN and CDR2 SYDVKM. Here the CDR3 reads CASSLTPGLASNYEQYF. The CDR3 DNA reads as TGTGCCAGCAGCCTGACCCCGGGACTAGCGTCAAACTACGAGCAGTACTTC.

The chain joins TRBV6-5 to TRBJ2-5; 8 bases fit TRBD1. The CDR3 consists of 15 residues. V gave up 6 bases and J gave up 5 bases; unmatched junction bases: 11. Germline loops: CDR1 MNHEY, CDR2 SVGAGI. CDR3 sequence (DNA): TGTGCCAGCAGCCAAAAGGACAGGGCGGGGGAGACCCAGTACTTC. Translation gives CASSQKDRAGETQYF.

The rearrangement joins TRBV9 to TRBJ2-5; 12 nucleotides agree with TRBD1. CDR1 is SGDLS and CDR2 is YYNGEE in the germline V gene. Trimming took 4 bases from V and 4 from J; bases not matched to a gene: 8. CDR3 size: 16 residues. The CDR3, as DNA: TGTGCCAGCAGCCTCCGACCGGGACAGGGGGCAGAGACCCAGTACTTC. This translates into CASSLRPGQGAETQYF.

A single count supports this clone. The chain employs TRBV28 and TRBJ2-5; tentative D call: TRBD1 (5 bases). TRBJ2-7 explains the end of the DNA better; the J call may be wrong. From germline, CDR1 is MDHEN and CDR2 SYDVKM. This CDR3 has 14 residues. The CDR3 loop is CASSLGHWIYEQYF. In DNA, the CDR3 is TGTGCCAGCAGCCTAGGACACTGGATTTACGAGCAGTACTTC.

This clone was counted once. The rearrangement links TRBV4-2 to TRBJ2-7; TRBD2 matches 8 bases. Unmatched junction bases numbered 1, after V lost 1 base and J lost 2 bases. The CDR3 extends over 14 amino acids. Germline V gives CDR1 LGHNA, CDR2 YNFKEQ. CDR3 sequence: CASSQVSGAYEQYF. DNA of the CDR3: TGTGCCAGCAGCCAAGTTAGCGGGGCCTACGAGCAGTACTTC.

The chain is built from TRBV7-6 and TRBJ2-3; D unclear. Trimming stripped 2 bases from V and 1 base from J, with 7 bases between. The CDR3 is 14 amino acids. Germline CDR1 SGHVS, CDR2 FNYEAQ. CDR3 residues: CASSLSGGTDTQYF. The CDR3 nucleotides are TGTGCCAGCAGCTTATCTGGGGGCACAGATACGCAGTATTTT.

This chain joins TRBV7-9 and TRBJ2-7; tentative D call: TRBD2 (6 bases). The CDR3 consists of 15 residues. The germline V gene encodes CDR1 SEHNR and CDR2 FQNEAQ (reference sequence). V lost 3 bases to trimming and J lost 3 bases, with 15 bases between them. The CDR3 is CASSFTSGSDYEQYF. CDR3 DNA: TGTGCCAGCAGCTTCACCAGCGGGTCTGACTACGAGCAGTACTTC.

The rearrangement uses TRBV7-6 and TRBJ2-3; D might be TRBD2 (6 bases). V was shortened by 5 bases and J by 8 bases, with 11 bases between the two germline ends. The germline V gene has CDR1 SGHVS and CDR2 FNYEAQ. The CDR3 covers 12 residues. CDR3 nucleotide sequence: TGTGCCAGCAGCGACGGAGGGGCTACGCAGTATTTT. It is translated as CASSDGGATQYF.

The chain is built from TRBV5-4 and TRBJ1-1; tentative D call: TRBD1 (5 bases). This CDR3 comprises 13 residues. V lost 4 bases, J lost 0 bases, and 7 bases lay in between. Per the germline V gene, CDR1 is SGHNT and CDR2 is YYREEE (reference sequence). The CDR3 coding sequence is TGTGCCAGCAGCGGGGGACTGAACACTGAAGCTTTCTTT. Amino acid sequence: CASSGGLNTEAFF.

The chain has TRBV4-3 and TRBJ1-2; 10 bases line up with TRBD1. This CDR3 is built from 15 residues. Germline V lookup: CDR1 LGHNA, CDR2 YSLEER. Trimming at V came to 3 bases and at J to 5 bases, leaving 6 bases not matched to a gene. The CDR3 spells CASSHKGQGIYGYTF. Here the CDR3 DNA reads TGCGCCAGCAGCCACAAGGGACAGGGGATTTATGGCTACACCTTC.

CDR3 nucleotides: TGCAGCGTTGAGAGCCAGCTCGAAGACGAGCAGTACTTC. Encoded protein: CSVESQLEDEQYF. V is TRBV29-1 and J is TRBJ2-7; no clear D. V dropped 3 bases and J dropped 5 bases, with 14 bases sitting between them. CDR1 is SQVTM, CDR2 ANQGSEA, per germline. This CDR3 is built from 13 residues.

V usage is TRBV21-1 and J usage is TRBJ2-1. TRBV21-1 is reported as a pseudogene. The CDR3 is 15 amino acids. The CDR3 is CASIIEGLWGNEQFF. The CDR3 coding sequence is TGTGCCAGCATCATAGAGGGGCTCTGGGGCAATGAGCAGTTCTTC.

CDR3: CASSLAGAANEQFF. CDR3 coding DNA: TGTGCCAGTAGTCTAGCGGGAGCGGCCAATGAGCAGTTCTTC. The rearrangement joins TRBV19 to TRBJ2-1, with 10 bases fitting TRBD2. The CDR3 has 14 residues. V lost 5 bases and J lost 6; bases outside the gene matches: 4. CDR1 is LNHDA and CDR2 is SQIVND in the germline V gene (reference sequence). The complete variable domain, with remaining parts taken from reference TRBV19 and TRBJ2-1, reads DGGITQSPKYLFRKEGQNVTLSCEQNLNHDAMYWYRQDPGQGLRLIYYSQIVNDFQKGDIAEGYSVSREKKESFPLTVTSAQKNPTAFYLCASSLAGAANEQFFGPGTRLTVL.

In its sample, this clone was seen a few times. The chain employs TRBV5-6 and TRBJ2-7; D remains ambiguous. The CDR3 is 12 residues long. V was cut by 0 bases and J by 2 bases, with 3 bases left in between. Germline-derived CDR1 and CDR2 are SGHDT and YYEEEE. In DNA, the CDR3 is TGTGCCAGCAGCTTGGCCACCTACGAGCAGTACTTC. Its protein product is CASSLATYEQYF.

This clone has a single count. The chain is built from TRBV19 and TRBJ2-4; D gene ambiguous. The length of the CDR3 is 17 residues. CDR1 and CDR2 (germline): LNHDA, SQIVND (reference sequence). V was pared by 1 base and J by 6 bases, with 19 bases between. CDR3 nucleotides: TGTGCCAGTAGTATAGTTAATTTCGGCGGTAGCTCAAACATTCAGTACTTC. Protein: CASSIVNFGGSSNIQYF.